This section outlines one T cell receptor beta chain sequence together with its context. V was pared by 0 bases and J by 9 bases, with 15 bases between. The CDR3 sequence is 15 residues long. In germline, CDR1 is SGDLS, CDR2 YYNGEE. These data are taken from a study of blood T cell repertoires in COVID-19. Whole-study context: PBMCs, B-cell-depleted T cells, or T cells were the source of the cDNA or gDNA that made up the material.

Assignments of participants to cohorts depended upon their own reported clinical history. Before being deemed recovered, Cohort 3 donors had two negative PCRs, clearance, or symptom resolution. Per the original methods: Amplification from reference gene primers served as the basis for estimated nucleated cell counts. The table came from immunoSEQ multiplex PCR; TCRdb's copy has only in-frame clones and leaves some out. For V, J and clone size, that table is used; D and trimming come from the DNA. This sample carries 200,000 to 250,000 clones, roughly 84% of them seen once, and the ten largest clones take approximately 6.6%.

The TCR was taken from a woman between 35 and 50 years old who had recovered from COVID-19. V is TRBV9 and J is TRBJ2-2, with a possible D match to TRBD1 (6 bases). Sequenced material: PBMCs or T cells enriched from blood (not recorded which). CDR3 nucleotides: TGTGCCAGCAGCGTAGTAGGACTGGGACACCGGGAGCTGTTTTTT. It translates to CASSVVGLGHRELFF.